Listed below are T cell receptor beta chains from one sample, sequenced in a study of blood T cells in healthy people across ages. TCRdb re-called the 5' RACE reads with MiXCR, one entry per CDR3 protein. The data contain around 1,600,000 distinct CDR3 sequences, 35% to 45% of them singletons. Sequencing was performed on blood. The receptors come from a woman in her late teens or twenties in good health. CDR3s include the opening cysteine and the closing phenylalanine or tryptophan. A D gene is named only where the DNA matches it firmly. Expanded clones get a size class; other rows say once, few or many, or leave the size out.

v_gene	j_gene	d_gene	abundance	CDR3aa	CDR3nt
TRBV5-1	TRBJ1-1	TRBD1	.	CASSGRDRGYTEAFF	TGCGCCAGCAGCGGGAGGGACAGGGGCTACACTGAAGCTTTCTTT
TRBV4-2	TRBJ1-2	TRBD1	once	CASSQGQGLGYGYTF	TGTGCCAGCAGCCAAGGACAGGGATTAGGCTATGGCTACACCTTC
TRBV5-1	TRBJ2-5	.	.	CASSLAGGDGEQYF	TGCGCCAGCAGCTTGGCAGGGGGGGATGGTGAGCAGTACTTC
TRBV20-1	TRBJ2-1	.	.	CSAREPSGQNSEQFF	TGCAGTGCTAGAGAGCCCTCGGGACAAAACAGTGAGCAGTTCTTC
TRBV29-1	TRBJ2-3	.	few	CSVEGGRADTQYF	TGCAGCGTTGAAGGAGGGCGGGCAGATACGCAGTATTTT
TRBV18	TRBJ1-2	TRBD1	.	CASSPNRGPDTF	TGTGCCAGCTCACCAAACAGGGGACCGGACACCTTC
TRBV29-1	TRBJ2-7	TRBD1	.	CSVVGQDRGRRHEQYF	TGCAGCGTTGTAGGGCAGGACAGGGGGCGTCGGCACGAGCAGTACTTC
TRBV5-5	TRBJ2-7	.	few	CASSLVDLGYEQYF	TGTGCCAGCAGCTTGGTGGATTTAGGGTACGAGCAGTACTTC
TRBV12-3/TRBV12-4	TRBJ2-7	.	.	CASSLGVLGWEQYF	TGCGCCAGCAGTTTAGGGGTTCTAGGCTGGGAGCAGTACTTC
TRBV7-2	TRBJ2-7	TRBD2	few	CASSVGLAGTSYEQYF	TGTGCCAGCAGCGTCGGACTAGCGGGGACCTCCTACGAGCAGTACTTC
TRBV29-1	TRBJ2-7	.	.	CSVEGADLSYNEQYF	TGCAGCGTTGAGGGTGCGGACCTCTCCTACAATGAGCAGTACTTC
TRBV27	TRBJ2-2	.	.	CASAFIAGELFF	TGTGCCAGCGCATTTATAGCGGGGGAGCTGTTTTTT
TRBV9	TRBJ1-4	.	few	CASSVSPGSNEKLFF	TGTGCCAGCAGCGTAAGCCCGGGGAGTAATGAAAAACTGTTTTTT
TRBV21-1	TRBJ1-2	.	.	CASSMGQAQYGYTF	TGTGCCAGCAGTATGGGACAGGCTCAGTATGGCTACACCTTC
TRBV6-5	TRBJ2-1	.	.	CASSIQGWEDNEQFF	TGTGCCAGCAGTATTCAGGGATGGGAAGACAATGAGCAGTTCTTC
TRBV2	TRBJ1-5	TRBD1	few	CASNPGQSNQPQHF	TGTGCCAGCAATCCGGGACAGTCCAATCAGCCCCAGCATTTT
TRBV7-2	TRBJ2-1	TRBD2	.	CASSLGLAAPLSYNEQFF	TGTGCCAGCAGCTTGGGACTAGCGGCCCCCCTCTCCTACAATGAGCAGTTCTTC
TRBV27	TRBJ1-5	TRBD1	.	CASSLYTPGTVERQHF	TGTGCCAGCAGTTTATATACCCCCGGGACAGTCGAGAGGCAGCATTTT
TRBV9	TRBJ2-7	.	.	CASSAGQAYYEQYF	TGTGCCAGCAGCGCGGGACAAGCGTACTACGAGCAGTACTTC
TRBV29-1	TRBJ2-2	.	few	CSVEGGRSTGELFF	TGCAGCGTTGAGGGGGGTCGGAGCACCGGGGAGCTGTTTTTT
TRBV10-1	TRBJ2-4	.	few	CASSEGGNTKNIQYF	TGCGCCAGCAGTGAGGGGGGGAACACCAAAAACATTCAGTACTTC
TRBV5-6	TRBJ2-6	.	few	CASRQSFDSGPNVLTF	TGTGCCAGCAGGCAATCTTTTGATAGTGGGCCCAACGTCCTGACTTTC
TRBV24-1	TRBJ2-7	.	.	CATSDLMRDHNEQYF	TGTGCCACCAGTGATTTAATGCGGGACCACAATGAGCAGTACTTC
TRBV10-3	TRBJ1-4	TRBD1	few	CAISERGQGSEKLFF	TGTGCCATCAGTGAAAGAGGACAGGGAAGTGAAAAACTGTTTTTT
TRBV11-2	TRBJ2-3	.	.	CASSSGGGIWAQYF	TGTGCCAGCAGCTCGGGGGGCGGGATCTGGGCGCAGTATTTT
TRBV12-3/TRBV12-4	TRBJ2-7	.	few	CASSPSSGRTGEQYF	TGTGCCAGCAGTCCCTCGTCGGGCAGGACCGGCGAGCAGTACTTC
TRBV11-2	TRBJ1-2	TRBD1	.	CASSMGQLNYGYTF	TGTGCCAGCAGCATGGGACAGCTTAACTATGGCTACACCTTC
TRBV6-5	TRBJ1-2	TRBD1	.	CASSYTGAQLFGYTF	TGTGCCAGCAGTTACACAGGGGCCCAACTATTCGGCTACACCTTC
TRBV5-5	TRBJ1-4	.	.	CASSSLGAPEKLFF	TGTGCCAGCAGCTCCCTGGGGGCCCCTGAAAAACTGTTTTTT